The 24 T cell receptor beta chains below all came from one sample that was sequenced in a study of tumor-infiltrating lymphocytes in primary liver carcinoma. TCR beta cDNA was made from 500 ng total RNA with a constant-region primer. What produced the TCR beta libraries was three nested multiplex PCR rounds using slightly modified ARM-PCR. Rounds one and two of PCR, each of 10 cycles, were primed with TRBV1-TRBV30 forward primers and a C-beta reverse primer. From the multiplex PCR reads, TCRdb called clonotypes with MiXCR, one entry per CDR3 protein. The table shows 55,000 to 65,000 distinct CDR3 sequences, with 65% to 80% occurring only once. Extraction of RNA together with DNA used roughly 19-31 mg of unsorted bulk tissue. Sequenced: liver tumor tissue from sampling region 2. The subset was: tumor region T2, inferior pole. All receptors come from a man aged 40-50 years with primary liver carcinoma and hepatitis B virus infection.

This clonotype was recorded at least ten times. The chain combines TRBV12-3 or TRBV12-4 with TRBJ1-3; D gene ambiguous. This CDR3 contains 11 residues. V was cut by 3 bases and J by 4 bases, with 1 base left in between. Here the CDR3 reads CASSFGNTIYF. CDR3 DNA sequence: TGTGCCAGCAGTTTCGGAAACACCATATATTTT.

This rearrangement joins TRBV6-1 to TRBJ2-1; no reliable D call. The CDR3 length is 15 residues. Germline V gives CDR1 MNHNS, CDR2 SASEGT. Trimming pared 1 base from V and 4 bases from J, leaving 11 bases between. The CDR3 DNA reads as TGTGCCAGCAGTGAAGAAGCGTGTGGATACAATGAGCAGTTCTTC. Protein: CASSEEACGYNEQFF.

On this clonotype: It may be a read error: a sequence one base away is much more abundant. This sequence joins TRBV11-1 and TRBJ2-1; 9 positions match TRBD2. CDR3 size: 18 residues. Germline lookup yields CDR1 SGHAT and CDR2 FQDESV (reference sequence). This CDR3 is CASILYRSAGGPYNEQFF. CDR3 in DNA: TGTGCCAGCATCTTATACCGCTCCGCGGGAGGGCCCTACAATGAGCAGTTCTTC.

As regards this clonotype: The junction does not match germline at one end; this may be a read error. The genes are TRBV6-6 and TRBJ1-1; D perhaps matches TRBD1 (5 bases). This CDR3 is built from 12 residues. Germline V lookup: CDR1 MNHNY, CDR2 SVGAGI (reference sequence). The CDR3 loop is CAISQTDTEAFF. CDR3 DNA sequence: TGTGCCATCAGTCAGACAGACACTGAAGCTTTCTTT.

Turning to this clonotype: At one end, the junction sequence differs from germline, possibly due to a read error. The V gene is TRBV11-2, the J gene TRBJ2-5, with 8 bases lining up with TRBD2. CDR1 is SGHAT, CDR2 FQNNGV, per germline. The length of the CDR3 is 16 residues. The CDR3 DNA reads as TGTGCCAGTAGCCAAACACCTGGCGGGGGGAAAGAGACCCATAACTTC. This codes for CASSQTPGGGKETHNF.

With regard to this clonotype: The junction departs from the called germline gene at one end, perhaps through a read error. Written as DNA, the CDR3 is TGTACCAGCGTCCCGGGCGCTTTCTTT. This encodes CTSVPGAFF. This rearrangement joins TRBV6-5 to TRBJ1-1; D unresolved. CDR3 length: 9 residues. Germline V gives CDR1 MNHEY, CDR2 SVGAGI.

As concerns this clonotype: At one of its ends the junction is not consistent with the germline gene, which may arise from a read error. This chain uses TRBV4-2 with TRBJ2-7; D may match TRBD1 or TRBD2 (5 bases each). The CDR3 runs to 15 residues. Germline CDR1 reads LGHNA; CDR2 reads YNFKEQ. The DNA for the CDR3 is TGTGCCAGCAGCCAAGAGGGGCAGGGTGTGGGGGAGCATTACTTC. Protein sequence: CASSQEGQGVGEHYF.

This sequence joins TRBV7-9 and TRBJ2-1; 13 bases map to TRBD2. CDR1 and CDR2 (germline): SEHNR, FQNEAQ (reference sequence). This CDR3 is built from 17 residues. In DNA, the CDR3 is TGTGCTTGCAGCCCTAGGAGGACTAGCGGGGGATACAATGAGCAGTTCTTC. Residues: CACSPRRTSGGYNEQFF.

This chain links TRBV11-2 with TRBJ2-2; maybe TRBD2 (6 bases). From germline, CDR1 is SGHAT and CDR2 FQNNGV. This CDR3 is built from 17 residues. In DNA, the CDR3 is TGTGTCAGTAGCTTAGTGTTAGGAGGGGCGAACACCGGGGAGCTGTTTTTT. Translated, it gives CVSSLVLGGANTGELFF.

Remarks on this clonotype: Because the CDR3 is missing its conserved closing phenylalanine or tryptophan, this is likely a read error. The gene calls are TRBV11-1 and TRBJ2-1; D not certain. V lost 1 base and J lost 8, with 6 bases in between. The CDR3 loop spans 12 amino acids. The germline V gene has CDR1 SGHAT and CDR2 FQDESV (reference sequence). The CDR3 DNA sequence: TGTGCCAGCAGCTTAGTCAGGTATGAGCAGTTCCTC. It codes for CASSLVRYEQFL.

This clonotype turned up a few times. The V gene is TRBV29-1, the J gene TRBJ2-2, with D possibly called TRBD1 or TRBD2 (5 bases each). Trimming shortened V by 6 bases and J by 4 bases, and 15 bases separated the two germline ends. This CDR3 spans 14 amino acids. Germline-derived CDR1 and CDR2 are SQVTM and ANQGSEA. The chain's CDR3 is CSVLGLGPTGELFF. Here the CDR3 DNA reads TGCAGCGTCCTCGGACTGGGACCCACCGGGGAGCTGTTTTTT.

In its sample, this clonotype was seen a few times. V usage is TRBV14 and J usage is TRBJ1-1; D remains unclear. The CDR3 loop spans 14 amino acids. V was clipped by 4 bases and J by 1 base, with 10 bases between them. Germline V CDR1 and CDR2: SGHDN, FVKESK. CDR3 sequence reads: CASSLGISNTEAFF. CDR3 bases: TGTGCCAGCAGCCTAGGGATATCGAACACTGAAGCTTTCTTT.

As to this clonotype: Compared with germline, one end of the junction differs, possibly owing to a read error. The chain is built from TRBV29-1 and TRBJ2-1; 8 bases align to TRBD2. This CDR3 contains 14 residues. Germline V lookup: CDR1 SQVTM, CDR2 ANQGSEA. Here the CDR3 DNA reads TGCAACGGAAGAAGCGGGGGCTCCTACATTGAGCAGTTCTTC. Encoded protein: CNGRSGGSYIEQFF.

This chain connects TRBV29-1 to TRBJ2-1; D gene unclear. Deletions cut 3 bases from V and 13 bases from J, with 19 bases between. The CDR3 covers 13 residues. Germline V gene lookup returns CDR1 SQVTM and CDR2 ANQGSEA. CDR3 region: CSVEGSPDSDQFF. The CDR3 DNA follows: TGCAGCGTTGAGGGCAGCCCTGATAGTGATCAGTTCTTC.

Notes on this clonotype: A much larger clone differs by one base, so this may be a read error. The V call is TRBV5-1, the J call TRBJ2-1; D is unclear. This CDR3 has 13 amino acids. In germline, CDR1 is SGHRS, CDR2 YFSETQ. Trimming took off 6 bases at V and 5 bases at J, with 12 bases between the two ends. The CDR3 sequence: CASTMGGHNEQFF. In DNA form, the CDR3 reads TGCGCCAGCACCATGGGCGGCCACAATGAGCAGTTCTTC.

In this sample, this clonotype turned up many times. The J gene is TRBJ2-5, the V gene TRBV4-3; 11 bases line up with TRBD2. Germline V gene sequence: CDR1 LGHNA, CDR2 YSLEER. With 1 base clipped from V and 5 bases from J, the junction kept 9 bases outside the gene matches. This CDR3 is 17 amino acids long. The CDR3 spells CASSQAASGRTGETQYF. The CDR3 DNA reads TGCGCCAGCAGCCAAGCGGCTAGCGGGAGGACTGGTGAGACCCAGTACTTC.

CDR3 in amino acids: CAISDNTQNTEAFF. Here the CDR3 DNA reads TGTGCCATCAGTGATAACACTCAGAACACTGAAGCTTTCTTT. The rearrangement links TRBV10-3 to TRBJ1-1; D gene ambiguous. Per germline, CDR1 ENHRY and CDR2 SYGVKD. The V end lost 3 bases, the J end lost 1 base, and 9 bases lay between the germline ends. CDR3 length: 14 residues.

As for this clonotype: Compared with germline, one end of the junction differs, possibly owing to a read error. The chain is built from TRBV11-2 and TRBJ2-5; 9 nucleotides agree with TRBD2. Looked up from germline, CDR1 is SGHAT and CDR2 is FQNNGV. This CDR3 has 18 residues. Here the CDR3 DNA reads TGTGCCAGCAGCCTAGATCCGTGGTGTAGCGGGAGAGGAGAGACACAGTACTTC. This translates into CASSLDPWCSGRGETQYF. Based on the CDR3 plus reference TRBV11-2 and TRBJ2-5, the full variable domain is EAGVAQSPRYKIIEKRQSVAFWCNPISGHATLYWYQQILGQGPKLLIQFQNNGVVDDSQLPKDRFSAERLKGVDSTLKIQPAKLEDSAVYLCASSLDPWCSGRGETQYFGPGTRLLVL.

For this clonotype: Relative to the germline gene, one junction end is altered; a read error may explain this. The J gene is TRBJ1-2, the V gene TRBV6-1; a possible D gene is TRBD1 (5 bases). Germline loops: CDR1 MNHNS, CDR2 SASEGT. This CDR3 spans 14 amino acids. CDR3: CDSGPPRDNYGYTF. Here the CDR3 DNA reads TGTGACAGCGGCCCTCCGCGGGACAACTATGGCTACACCTTC.

In regard to this clonotype: Germline and junction disagree at one end, which may indicate a read error. This chain joins TRBV5-1 and TRBJ2-3; TRBD2 matches at 13 bases. The CDR3 has 16 amino acids. The germline V gene encodes CDR1 SGHRS and CDR2 YFSETQ. The CDR3 region is CASSSGLAGNTDTQFF. The CDR3 DNA follows: TGCGCCAGCAGCTCGGGACTAGCGGGAAATACAGATACGCAGTTTTTT.

The V gene is TRBV10-3, the J gene TRBJ2-6; D possibly corresponds to TRBD2 (6 bases). Germline loops: CDR1 ENHRY, CDR2 SYGVKD. The V end was cut by 2 bases, the J end by 3 bases, with 35 bases between. The CDR3 length is 24 residues. In DNA form, the CDR3 reads TGTGCCATCAGTGAGGAACTGGTTTCTCTGGCTTGGGCGGGGATTGATAGTGGGGCCAACGTCCTGACTTTC. This sequence encodes CAISEELVSLAWAGIDSGANVLTF.

This clonotype was observed at least ten times. The rearrangement links TRBV12-3 or TRBV12-4 to TRBJ2-2, with 7 bases aligning to TRBD2. CDR3 size: 13 residues. V was clipped by 8 bases and J by 4 bases; unmatched bases: 4. The CDR3 loop is CASQREPTGELFF. CDR3 coding DNA: TGTGCCAGCCAGCGGGAACCCACCGGGGAGCTGTTTTTT.

This clonotype was found many times. A junction boundary mismatches the germline segment, possibly from a read error. J is TRBJ2-3 and V is TRBV11-2; the D is unclear. The CDR3 length is 13 residues. Germline V gene data show CDR1 as SGHAT and CDR2 as FQNNGV. The CDR3 DNA follows: TGTGCTAGCAGCCCGCTGGCAGACGATACGCAGTATTTT. Translating gives CASSPLADDTQYF.

In the case of this clonotype: At one end the junction does not follow the germline gene, possibly because of a read error. In DNA form, the CDR3 reads TGTACCAGCACCATCGGGCATGGGTTACACTCCTACAATGAGCAGTTCTTC. Encoded protein: CTSTIGHGLHSYNEQFF. The chain is built from TRBV11-1 and TRBJ2-1; D not resolved. The germline CDR1 and CDR2 sequences are SGHAT and FQDESV (reference sequence). This CDR3 is built from 17 residues.